The T cell receptor beta chain under discussion was sequenced for a study of shared clonotypes between healthy human individuals. The CDR3 sequence is 15 residues long. Germline V gene data show CDR1 as MGHRA and CDR2 as YSYEKL. The V and J ends lost 1 base and 6 bases, in that order; junction bases with no gene match: 4. The table came from immunoSEQ multiplex PCR; TCRdb's copy has only in-frame clones and leaves some out. This table holds roughly 2.4 million clones, approximately 96% found once. The TCR was taken from a young man in good health. V gene TRBV4-1 combines with J gene TRBJ2-1; TRBD2 matches 9 bases. Sequenced input: naive CD4+ T cells sorted from blood. Sample subset: CD45RA+ positively selected. The DNA of the CDR3 is TGCGCCAGCAGCCAAGTTAGCGGGAGTGTCAATGAGCAGTTCTTC. Amino acid sequence: CASSQVSGSVNEQFF.